This TCR beta chain was identified during a study of T cell responses to AZD1222 COVID-19 vaccine. This clone was picked up one time. The method was immunoSEQ multiplex PCR; TCRdb's version includes in-frame clones alone and lacks a portion of them. The sample yields under 200,000 clones, 80% to 95% seen once. The germline V gene has CDR1 GTSNPN and CDR2 SVGIG (reference sequence). CDR3 length: 17 residues. J was trimmed by 1 base and V by 0 bases; bases with no gene match: 6. The TCR originated in an adult in good health. Source: peripheral blood, taken on day 0 of AZD1222 vaccination. The chain uses TRBV30 and TRBJ2-2, with TRBD2 matching over 9 bases. The CDR3 bases are TGTGCCTGGAGTGTAGGTCCTAGCGGGGTGAACACCGGGGAGCTGTTTTTT. Encoded protein: CAWSVGPSGVNTGELFF.